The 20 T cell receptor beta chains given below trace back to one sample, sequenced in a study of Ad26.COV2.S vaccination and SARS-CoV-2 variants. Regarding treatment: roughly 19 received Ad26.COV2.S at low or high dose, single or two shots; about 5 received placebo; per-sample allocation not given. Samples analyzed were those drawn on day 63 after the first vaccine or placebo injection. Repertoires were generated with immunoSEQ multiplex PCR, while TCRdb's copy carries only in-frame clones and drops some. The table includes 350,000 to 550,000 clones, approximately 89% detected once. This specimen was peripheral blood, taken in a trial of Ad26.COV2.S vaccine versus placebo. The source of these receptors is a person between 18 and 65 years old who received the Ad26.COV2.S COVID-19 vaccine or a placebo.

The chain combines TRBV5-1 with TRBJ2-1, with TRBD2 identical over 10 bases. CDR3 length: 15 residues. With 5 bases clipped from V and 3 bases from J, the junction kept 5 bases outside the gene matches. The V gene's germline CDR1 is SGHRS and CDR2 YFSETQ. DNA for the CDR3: TGCGCCAGCAGACGCGGACTAGCGGACTACAATGAGCAGTTCTTC. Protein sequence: CASRRGLADYNEQFF.

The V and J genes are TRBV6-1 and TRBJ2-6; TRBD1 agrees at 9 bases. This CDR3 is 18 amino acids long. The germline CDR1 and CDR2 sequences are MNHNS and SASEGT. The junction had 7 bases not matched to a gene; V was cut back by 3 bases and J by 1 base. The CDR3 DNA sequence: TGTGCCAGCAGTGATGGGGACAGGGTTGATTCTGGGGCCAACGTCCTGACTTTC. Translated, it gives CASSDGDRVDSGANVLTF.

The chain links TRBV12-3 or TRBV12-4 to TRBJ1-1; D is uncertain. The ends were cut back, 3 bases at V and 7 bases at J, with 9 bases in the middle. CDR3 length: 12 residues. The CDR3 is CASSFSRIEAFF. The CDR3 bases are TGTGCCAGCAGTTTCTCCCGGATTGAAGCTTTCTTT.

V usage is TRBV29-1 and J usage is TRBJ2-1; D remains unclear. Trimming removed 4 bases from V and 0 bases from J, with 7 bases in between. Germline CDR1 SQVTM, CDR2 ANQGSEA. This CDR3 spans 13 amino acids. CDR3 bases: TGCAGCGTTGGCGAGAGCTCCTACAATGAGCAGTTCTTC. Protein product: CSVGESSYNEQFF.

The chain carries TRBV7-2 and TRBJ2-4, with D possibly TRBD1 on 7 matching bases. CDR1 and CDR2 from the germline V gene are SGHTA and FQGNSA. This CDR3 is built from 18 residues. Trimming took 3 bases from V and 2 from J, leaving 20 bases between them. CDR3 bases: TGTGCCAGCAGCTTGCTATCGAGGGGGCGCGGGACCAAAAACATTCAGTACTTC. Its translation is CASSLLSRGRGTKNIQYF.

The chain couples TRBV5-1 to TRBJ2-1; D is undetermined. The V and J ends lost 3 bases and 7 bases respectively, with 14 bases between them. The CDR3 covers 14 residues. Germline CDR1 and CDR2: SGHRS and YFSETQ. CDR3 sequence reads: CASSWTAQRNEQFF. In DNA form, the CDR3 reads TGCGCCAGCAGCTGGACGGCTCAGAGAAATGAGCAGTTCTTC.

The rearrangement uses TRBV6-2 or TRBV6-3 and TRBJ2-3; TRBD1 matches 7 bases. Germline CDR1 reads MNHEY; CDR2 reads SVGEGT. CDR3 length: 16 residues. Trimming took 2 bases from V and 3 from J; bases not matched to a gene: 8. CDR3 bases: TGTGCCAGCAGTTACCAAGGGGGCGACGTAACAGATACGCAGTATTTT. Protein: CASSYQGGDVTDTQYF.

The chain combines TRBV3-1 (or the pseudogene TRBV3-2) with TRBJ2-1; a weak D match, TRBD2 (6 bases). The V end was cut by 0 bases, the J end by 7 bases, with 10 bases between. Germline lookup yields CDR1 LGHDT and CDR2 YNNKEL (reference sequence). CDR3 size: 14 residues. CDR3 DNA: TGTGCCAGCAGCCAAGATGCGGGGTCTAATGAGCAGTTCTTC. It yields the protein CASSQDAGSNEQFF.

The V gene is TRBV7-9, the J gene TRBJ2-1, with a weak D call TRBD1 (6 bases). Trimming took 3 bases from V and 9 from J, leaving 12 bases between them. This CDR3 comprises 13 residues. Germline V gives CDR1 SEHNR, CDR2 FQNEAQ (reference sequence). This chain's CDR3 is CASSFFRGGEQFF. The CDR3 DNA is TGTGCCAGCAGCTTTTTCCGAGGGGGTGAGCAGTTCTTC.

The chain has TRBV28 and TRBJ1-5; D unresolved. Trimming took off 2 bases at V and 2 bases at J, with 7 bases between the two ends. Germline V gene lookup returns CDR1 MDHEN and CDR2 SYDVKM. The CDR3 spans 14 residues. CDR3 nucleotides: TGTGCCAGCAGTTTACGGGTCGGCAATCAGCCCCAGCATTTT. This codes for CASSLRVGNQPQHF.

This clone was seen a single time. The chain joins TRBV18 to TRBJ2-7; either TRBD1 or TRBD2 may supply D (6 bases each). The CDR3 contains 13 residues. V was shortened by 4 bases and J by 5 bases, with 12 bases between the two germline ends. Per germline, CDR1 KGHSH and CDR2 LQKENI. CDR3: CASSRARGHEQYV. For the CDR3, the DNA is TGTGCCAGCTCACGGGCCCGGGGGCACGAGCAGTACGTC.

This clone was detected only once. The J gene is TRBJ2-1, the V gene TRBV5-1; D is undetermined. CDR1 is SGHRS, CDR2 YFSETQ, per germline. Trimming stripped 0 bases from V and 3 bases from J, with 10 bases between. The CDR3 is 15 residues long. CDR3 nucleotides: TGCGCCAGCAGCTTGGCCCCAACAAGCTACAATGAGCAGTTCTTC. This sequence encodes CASSLAPTSYNEQFF.

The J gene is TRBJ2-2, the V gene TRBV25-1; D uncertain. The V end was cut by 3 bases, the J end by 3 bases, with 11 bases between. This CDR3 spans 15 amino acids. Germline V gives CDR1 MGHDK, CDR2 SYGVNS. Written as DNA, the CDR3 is TGTGCCAGCAGTGATGATCGGATTTACACCGGGGAGCTGTTTTTT. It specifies CASSDDRIYTGELFF.

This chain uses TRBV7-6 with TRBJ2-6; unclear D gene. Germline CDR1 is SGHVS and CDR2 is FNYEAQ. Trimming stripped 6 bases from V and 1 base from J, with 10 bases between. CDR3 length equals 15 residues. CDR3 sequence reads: CASSMGRSGANVLTF. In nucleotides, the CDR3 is TGTGCCAGCAGTATGGGAAGGTCTGGGGCCAACGTCCTGACTTTC.

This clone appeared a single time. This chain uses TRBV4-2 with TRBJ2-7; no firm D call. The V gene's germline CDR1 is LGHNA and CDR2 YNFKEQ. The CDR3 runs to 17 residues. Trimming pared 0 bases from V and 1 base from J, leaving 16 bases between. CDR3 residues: CASSQDLILVGSYEQYF. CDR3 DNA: TGTGCCAGCAGCCAAGATTTAATATTAGTAGGGTCCTACGAGCAGTACTTC.

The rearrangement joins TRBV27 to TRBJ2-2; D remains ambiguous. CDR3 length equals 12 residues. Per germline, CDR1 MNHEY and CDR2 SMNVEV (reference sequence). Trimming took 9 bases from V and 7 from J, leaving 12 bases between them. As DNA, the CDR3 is TGTGCCAGTCACAATAAATTCGGGGAGCTGTTTTTT. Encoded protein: CASHNKFGELFF.

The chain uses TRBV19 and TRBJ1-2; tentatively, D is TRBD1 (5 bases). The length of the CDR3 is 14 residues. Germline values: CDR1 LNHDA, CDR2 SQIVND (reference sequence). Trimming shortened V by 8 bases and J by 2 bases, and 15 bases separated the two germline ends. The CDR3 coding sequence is TGTGCCAGTTCTCCTAGGGGAGGAAACTATGGCTACACCTTC. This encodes CASSPRGGNYGYTF.

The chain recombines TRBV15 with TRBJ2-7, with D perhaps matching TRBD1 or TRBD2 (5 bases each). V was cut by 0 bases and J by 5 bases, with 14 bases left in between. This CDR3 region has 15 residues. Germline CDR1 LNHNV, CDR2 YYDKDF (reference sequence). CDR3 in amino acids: CATSRDYDGTDEQYV. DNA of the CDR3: TGTGCCACCAGCAGAGATTACGACGGGACGGACGAGCAGTACGTC.

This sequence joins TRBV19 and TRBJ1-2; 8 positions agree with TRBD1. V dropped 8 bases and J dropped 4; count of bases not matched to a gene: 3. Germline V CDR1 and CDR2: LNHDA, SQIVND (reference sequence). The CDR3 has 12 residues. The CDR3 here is CASGDRTYGYTF. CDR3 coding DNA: TGTGCCAGTGGGGACAGGACCTATGGCTACACCTTC.

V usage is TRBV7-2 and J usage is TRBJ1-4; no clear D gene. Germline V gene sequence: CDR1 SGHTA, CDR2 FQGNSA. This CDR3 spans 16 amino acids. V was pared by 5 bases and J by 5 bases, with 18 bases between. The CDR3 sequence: CASSRYTLFRNEKLFF. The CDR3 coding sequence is TGTGCCAGCAGCCGGTACACACTCTTCCGCAATGAAAAACTGTTTTTT.